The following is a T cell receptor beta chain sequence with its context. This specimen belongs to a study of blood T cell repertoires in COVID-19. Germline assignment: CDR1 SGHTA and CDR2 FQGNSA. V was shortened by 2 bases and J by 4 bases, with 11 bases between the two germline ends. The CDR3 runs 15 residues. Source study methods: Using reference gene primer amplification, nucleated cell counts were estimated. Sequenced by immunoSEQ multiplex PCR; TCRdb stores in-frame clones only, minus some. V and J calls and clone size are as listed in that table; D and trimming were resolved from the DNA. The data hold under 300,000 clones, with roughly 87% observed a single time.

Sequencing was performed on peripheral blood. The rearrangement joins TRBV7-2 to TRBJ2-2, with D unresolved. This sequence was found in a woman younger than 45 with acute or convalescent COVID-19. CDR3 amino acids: CASSLSRVTTGELFF. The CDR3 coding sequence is TGTGCCAGCAGCTTATCTAGAGTCACCACCGGGGAGCTGTTTTTT.